This paragraph reports one T cell receptor beta chain. The sample is drawn from a study of HIV-infected patients and healthy controls. CDR1 is LGHDT and CDR2 is YNNKEL in the germline V gene (reference sequence). The CDR3 is 14 amino acids. V shed 6 bases and J shed 4 bases, with 15 bases lying between them. One entry per CDR3 protein, called by TCRdb with MiXCR from the 5' RACE reads. The sample has 15,000 to 20,000 distinct CDR3 sequences, about 19% seen once. J is TRBJ1-2 and V is TRBV3-1; D not certain. The material sequenced was CD8+ T cells from blood. The TCR was taken from a human donor in good health. CDR3: CASSPPTPVYGYTF. The DNA of the CDR3 is TGTGCCAGCAGTCCCCCGACGCCAGTCTATGGCTACACCTTC.